This T cell receptor (beta chain) was obtained from a study of blood T cell repertoires in COVID-19. The CDR3 totals 15 residues. V shed 7 bases, J shed 2 bases, and the junction held 11 bases outside the gene matches. Germline CDR1 is MNHNY and CDR2 is SVGAGI (reference sequence). Repertoires were generated with immunoSEQ multiplex PCR, while TCRdb's copy carries only in-frame clones and drops some. This sample yields tens of thousands of clones, of which 87% are seen a single time; around 3.7% belongs to the top ten. Sequencing used peripheral blood. The chain employs TRBV6-6 and TRBJ2-7; TRBD2 aligns across 7 bases. The clonotype comes from a woman aged 45-65 years with COVID-19, enrolled during active disease. CDR3 amino acids: CASTLGGGGPYEQYF. CDR3 sequence (DNA): TGTGCCAGCACCCTGGGGGGGGGAGGGCCCTACGAGCAGTACTTC.